This TCR beta chain derives from a study of CD4 T cells in relation to SARS-CoV-2 and coronaviruses. Study observations and caveats: Monoreactive clones expanded significantly more to SARS-CoV-2 than crossreactive clones did.

On this clone itself: Its target is not known. Within the sample, other DNA sequences also encode this same CDR3.

Produced via immunoSEQ multiplex PCR; TCRdb's table is partial and in-frame only. The sample yields almost 30,000 clones, approximately 76% seen once. Unexposed donor CD4+ T cells date from 2011-2018, before the COVID-19 pandemic. CD4+ T cells were isolated from the cells after around eleven days of culture. The CDR3 covers 13 residues. V was trimmed by 3 bases and J by 6 bases, leaving 11 bases between them. Germline assignment: CDR1 SGHAT and CDR2 FQDESV (reference sequence). The sequencing input was CD4+ T cells from PBMCs, cultured in vitro. This clonotype was obtained from a human donor in good health. This chain connects TRBV11-1 to TRBJ1-2; D is perhaps TRBD1 (5 bases). CDR3 nucleotides: TGTGCCAGCAGCTTTGGCCAGGGAGATGGCTACACCTTC. Translating it yields CASSFGQGDGYTF. The variable domain in full, with the rest retrieved from reference TRBV11-1 and TRBJ1-2, is EAEVAQSPRYKITEKSQAVAFWCDPISGHATLYWYRQILGQGPELLVQFQDESVVDDSQLPKDRFSAERLKGVDSTLKIQPAELGDSAMYLCASSFGQGDGYTFGSGTRLTVV.